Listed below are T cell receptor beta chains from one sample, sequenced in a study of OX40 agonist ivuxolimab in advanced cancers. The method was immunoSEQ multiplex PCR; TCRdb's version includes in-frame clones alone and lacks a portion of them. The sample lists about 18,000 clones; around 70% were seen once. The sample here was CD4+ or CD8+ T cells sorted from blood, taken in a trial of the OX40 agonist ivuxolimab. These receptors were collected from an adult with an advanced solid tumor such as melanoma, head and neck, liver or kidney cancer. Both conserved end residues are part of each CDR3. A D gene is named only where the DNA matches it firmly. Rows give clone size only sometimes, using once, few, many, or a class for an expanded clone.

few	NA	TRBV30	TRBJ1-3	CAWSTGAGGNTIYF	TGTGCCTGGAGTACAGGAGCCGGGGGAAACACCATATATTTT
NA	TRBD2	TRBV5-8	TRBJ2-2	CASSLELASQTFVTGELFF	TGTGCCAGCAGCTTGGAACTAGCGAGTCAAACTTTCGTCACCGGGGAGCTGTTTTTT
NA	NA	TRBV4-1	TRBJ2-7	CASSQERGTYEQYF	TGCGCCAGCAGCCAAGAAAGGGGAACGTACGAGCAGTACTTC
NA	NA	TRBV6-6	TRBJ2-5	CASSYIQETQYF	TGTGCCAGCAGTTATATACAAGAGACCCAGTACTTC
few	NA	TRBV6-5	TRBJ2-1	CASSYSDDNEQFF	TGTGCCAGCAGTTACTCGGACGACAATGAGCAGTTCTTC
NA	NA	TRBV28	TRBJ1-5	CASSLNSNQPQHF	TGTGCCAGCAGTTTGAATAGCAATCAGCCCCAGCATTTT
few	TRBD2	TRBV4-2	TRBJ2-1	CASSQVAGVPNEQFF	TGTGCCAGCAGCCAAGTAGCGGGAGTCCCTAATGAGCAGTTCTTC
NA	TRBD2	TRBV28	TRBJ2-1	CASSFGGGTSGSVAYNEQFF	TGTGCCAGCAGTTTTGGAGGCGGGACTAGCGGGAGTGTCGCCTACAATGAGCAGTTCTTC
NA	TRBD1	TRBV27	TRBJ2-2	CASSPRDRVAGELFF	TGTGCCAGCAGTCCCCGGGACAGGGTGGCCGGGGAGCTGTTTTTT
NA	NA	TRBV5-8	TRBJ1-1	CASSLGEGVTEAFF	TGTGCCAGCAGCTTAGGAGAAGGAGTCACTGAAGCTTTCTTT
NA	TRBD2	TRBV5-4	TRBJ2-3	CASGVAGGDTQYF	TGTGCCAGCGGGGTAGCGGGAGGAGATACGCAGTATTTT
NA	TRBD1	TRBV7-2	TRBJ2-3	CASSDMQGASDTQYF	TGTGCCAGCAGCGATATGCAGGGGGCTTCAGATACGCAGTATTTT
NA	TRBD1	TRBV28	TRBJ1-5	CASRQGLDQPQHF	TGTGCCAGCAGACAGGGGTTAGATCAGCCCCAGCATTTT
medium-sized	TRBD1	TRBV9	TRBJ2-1	CASTGQGMDEQFF	TGTGCCAGCACTGGACAGGGTATGGATGAGCAGTTCTTC
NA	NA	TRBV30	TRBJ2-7	CAWSVGQGYEQYF	TGTGCCTGGAGTGTAGGCCAGGGCTACGAGCAGTACTTC
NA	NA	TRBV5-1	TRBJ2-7	CASSLLGTEQYF	TGCGCCAGCAGCTTGTTGGGAACCGAGCAGTACTTC
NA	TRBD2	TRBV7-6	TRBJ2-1	CASSPGVAGEGGEQFF	TGTGCCAGCAGCCCAGGGGTAGCGGGAGAGGGCGGTGAGCAGTTCTTC
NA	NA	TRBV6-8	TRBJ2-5	CASSSGTRQETQYF	TGTGCCAGCAGTTCGGGGACACGCCAAGAGACCCAGTACTTC
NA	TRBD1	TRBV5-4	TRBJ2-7	CASSLQGGGGEQYF	TGTGCCAGCAGCTTACAGGGGGGAGGTGGCGAGCAGTACTTC
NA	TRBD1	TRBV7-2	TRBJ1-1	CASSLGQGARTEAFF	TGTGCCAGCAGCTTGGGACAGGGGGCGAGAACTGAAGCTTTCTTT
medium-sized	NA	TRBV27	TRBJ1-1	CASSSKPLGIDTEAFF	TGTGCCAGCAGTTCAAAACCCTTGGGGATAGACACTGAAGCTTTCTTT
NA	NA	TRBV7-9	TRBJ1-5	CASSLATASQPQHF	TGTGCCAGCAGCTTAGCGACGGCGAGTCAGCCCCAGCATTTT
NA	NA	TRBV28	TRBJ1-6	CASSSDIIGGADHSPLHF	TGTGCCAGCAGTTCCGATATCATCGGGGGAGCGGACCATTCACCCCTCCACTTT
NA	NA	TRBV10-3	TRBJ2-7	CAISESDLTDEQYF	TGTGCCATCAGTGAGTCGGACTTAACGGACGAGCAGTACTTC
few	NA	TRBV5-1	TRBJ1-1	CASSSTYRERDSEAFF	TGCGCCAGCAGCTCAACCTACAGGGAGAGGGACTCTGAAGCTTTCTTT
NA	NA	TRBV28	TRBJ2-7	CASSSTSYEQYF	TGTGCCAGCAGTTCCACCTCCTACGAGCAGTACTTC
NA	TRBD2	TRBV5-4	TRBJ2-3	CASSSLAGVITDTQYF	TGTGCCAGCAGCTCTTTAGCGGGAGTGATCACAGATACGCAGTATTTT
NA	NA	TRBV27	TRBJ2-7	CASSLGLAPSYEQYF	TGTGCCAGCAGTTTAGGGCTAGCGCCGTCCTACGAGCAGTACTTC
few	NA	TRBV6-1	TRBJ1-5	CASSLMGLNQPQHF	TGTGCCAGCAGCCTCATGGGGCTTAATCAGCCCCAGCATTTT
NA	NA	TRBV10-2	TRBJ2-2	CASRPKGRDTGELFF	TGCGCCAGCAGGCCCAAAGGCAGGGACACCGGGGAGCTGTTTTTT
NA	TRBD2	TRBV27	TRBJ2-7	CASSYSTSGPYEQYF	TGTGCCAGCAGTTACTCTACTAGCGGGCCCTACGAGCAGTACTTC
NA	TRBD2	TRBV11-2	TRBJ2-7	CASSVTGLAGYEQYF	TGTGCCAGCAGCGTGACTGGACTAGCGGGCTACGAGCAGTACTTC
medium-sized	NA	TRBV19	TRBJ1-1	CASSPGPLEAFF	TGTGCCAGTAGTCCAGGGCCGCTTGAAGCTTTCTTT
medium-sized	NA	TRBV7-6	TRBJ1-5	CASSLGPLGQPQHF	TGTGCCAGCAGCTTAGGCCCCCTCGGTCAGCCCCAGCATTTT
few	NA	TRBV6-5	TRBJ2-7	CASSYSGENLREQYF	TGTGCCAGCAGTTACTCTGGTGAGAACCTACGTGAGCAGTACTTC
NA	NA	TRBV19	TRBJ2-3	CASSGSTDTQYF	TGTGCCAGTAGCGGTAGCACAGATACGCAGTATTTT
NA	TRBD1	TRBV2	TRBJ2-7	CASSEGTGFYEQYF	TGTGCCAGCAGTGAGGGGACAGGGTTCTACGAGCAGTACTTC